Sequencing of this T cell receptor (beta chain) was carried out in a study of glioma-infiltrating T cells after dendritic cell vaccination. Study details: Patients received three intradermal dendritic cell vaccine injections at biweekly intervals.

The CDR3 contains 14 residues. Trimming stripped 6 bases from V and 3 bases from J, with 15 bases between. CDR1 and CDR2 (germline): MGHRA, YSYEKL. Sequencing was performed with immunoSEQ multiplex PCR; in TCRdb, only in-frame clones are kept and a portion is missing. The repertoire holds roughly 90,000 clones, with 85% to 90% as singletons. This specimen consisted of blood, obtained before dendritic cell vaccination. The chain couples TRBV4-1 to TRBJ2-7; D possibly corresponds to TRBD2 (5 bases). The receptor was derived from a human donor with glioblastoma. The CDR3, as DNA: TGCGCCAGCAGACCGGGGTTGAACTACTACGAGCAGTACTTC. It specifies CASRPGLNYYEQYF.